This entry lists 13 T cell receptor beta chains sequenced from one sample in a study of neurological immune-mediated disorders. Described time point: longitudinal time-point 3. TCRdb recomputed calls from the 5' RACE reads with MiXCR, one row per CDR3 protein. Altogether tens of thousands of distinct CDR3 sequences are present, roughly 8% being singletons, with the ten largest covering roughly 2%. The sequenced sample consisted of PBMCs. These receptors were taken from a woman aged 40-49 years in good health.

This clonotype came up many times. The chain combines TRBV5-1 with TRBJ2-1; D possibly corresponds to TRBD2 (6 bases). The germline CDR1 and CDR2 sequences are SGHRS and YFSETQ. The CDR3 is 15 amino acids. Trimming took 4 bases from V and 4 from J, leaving 15 bases between them. As DNA, the CDR3 is TGCGCCAGCAGCCCTGGGACTCCCCTATACAATGAGCAGTTCTTC. This translates into CASSPGTPLYNEQFF.

To note about this clonotype: Sequence at one end of the junction differs from germline and may be a read error. The genes are TRBV5-1 and TRBJ2-2; 7 nucleotides agree with TRBD1. This CDR3 has 16 residues. In germline, CDR1 is SGHRS, CDR2 YFSETQ. The CDR3 loop is CASRSSGTAGTGEMFF. CDR3 DNA sequence: TGCGCCAGCAGGTCCTCCGGGACAGCCGGCACCGGGGAGATGTTTTTT.

This clonotype was picked up many times. The chain carries TRBV5-6 and TRBJ1-1; D unclear. CDR1 and CDR2 from the germline V gene are SGHDT and YYEEEE. Trimming removed 0 bases from V and 8 bases from J, with 11 bases in between. The CDR3 has 13 residues. The CDR3 spells CASSLGPTDEAFF. The CDR3 DNA follows: TGTGCCAGCAGCTTGGGCCCGACTGACGAAGCTTTCTTT.

This clonotype has a count of ten or more. The chain recombines TRBV6-5 with TRBJ1-2, with 7 bases fitting TRBD1. The CDR3 is 15 residues long. Unmatched junction bases numbered 9, after V lost 6 bases and J lost 2 bases. The germline CDR1 and CDR2 sequences are MNHEY and SVGAGI. CDR3 residues: CASSLRQGGNYGYTF. The CDR3 nucleotides read TGTGCCAGCAGCCTGCGACAGGGAGGGAACTATGGCTACACCTTC.

This clonotype was recorded at least ten times. The chain is built from TRBV5-1 and TRBJ2-3, with 12 bases fitting TRBD2. Germline V gene data show CDR1 as SGHRS and CDR2 as YFSETQ. Trimming took 4 bases from V and 2 from J; bases not matched to a gene: 5. The CDR3 covers 16 residues. The CDR3 reads CASSPRTSGATDTQYF. CDR3 bases: TGCGCCAGCAGCCCGCGGACTAGCGGGGCCACAGATACGCAGTATTTT.

The table lists this clonotype with many counts. The chain combines TRBV5-1 with TRBJ2-4; 7 bases are a match to TRBD1. CDR1 SGHRS and CDR2 YFSETQ come from the germline V gene. V lost 2 bases to trimming and J lost 4 bases; unmatched junction nucleotides: 6. The CDR3 is made up of 15 amino acids. The CDR3: CASSFIQGRKNIQYF. In nucleotides, the CDR3 is TGCGCCAGCAGCTTCATACAGGGGAGAAAAAACATTCAGTACTTC.

This clonotype was observed many times. This chain connects TRBV4-3 to TRBJ2-7; D remains unclear. This CDR3 comprises 14 residues. The germline V and J ends were trimmed by 1 base and 1 base, with 8 bases remaining between them. Germline CDR1 LGHNA, CDR2 YSLEER. CDR3 bases: TGCGCCAGCAGCCAAGTCGCCAAATCCTACGAGCAGTACTTC. Protein: CASSQVAKSYEQYF.

Only a few counts were recorded for this clonotype. The chain uses TRBV9 and TRBJ2-7; D might be TRBD2 (5 bases). The length of the CDR3 is 16 residues. V was clipped by 2 bases and J by 0 bases, with 15 bases between them. Germline loops: CDR1 SGDLS, CDR2 YYNGEE. CDR3 in amino acids: CASSVKSQGSSYEQYF. The CDR3 DNA follows: TGTGCCAGCAGCGTCAAATCACAAGGGAGCTCCTACGAGCAGTACTTC.

This clonotype was picked up many times. The chain combines TRBV18 with TRBJ2-7; maybe TRBD2 (6 bases). The germline V gene encodes CDR1 KGHSH and CDR2 LQKENI. The CDR3 extends over 14 amino acids. V was clipped by 4 bases and J by 0 bases, with 10 bases between them. CDR3 DNA: TGTGCCAGCTCACTTCGGGACTTCTCCTACGAGCAGTACTTC. It yields the protein CASSLRDFSYEQYF.

This clonotype was found many times. The CDR3 nucleotides are TGTGCCAGCAGTTACTCCAGAACCGGGGAGCTGTTTTTT. Protein product: CASSYSRTGELFF. The gene calls are TRBV6-2 or TRBV6-3 and TRBJ2-2; no firm D call. Germline V gene sequence: CDR1 MNHEY, CDR2 SVGEGT. This CDR3 comprises 13 residues. The V end lost 0 bases, the J end lost 5 bases, and 4 bases lay between the germline ends.

This clonotype was seen ten or more times. The rearrangement links TRBV20-1 to TRBJ2-3; tentatively, D is TRBD1 (6 bases). CDR1 DFQATT and CDR2 SNEGSKA come from the germline V gene (reference sequence). This CDR3 comprises 15 residues. V lost 1 base and J 4 bases, leaving 15 bases between the germline ends. The DNA of the CDR3 is TGCAGTGCTAGAGTTGGGGCAGGGGACGCAGATACGCAGTATTTT. Amino acids: CSARVGAGDADTQYF.

This clonotype was detected ten times or more. The genes are TRBV7-2 and TRBJ2-1, with 8 bases that match TRBD2. The V segment lost 4 bases and the J segment 0 bases; nucleotides outside the gene matches: 2. The germline V gene has CDR1 SGHTA and CDR2 FQGNSA. This CDR3 has 15 amino acids. The CDR3 here is CASSWGTSSYNEQFF. The CDR3 DNA is TGTGCCAGCAGCTGGGGGACTAGCTCCTACAATGAGCAGTTCTTC.

The sample holds many counts of this clonotype. This rearrangement joins TRBV7-3 to TRBJ2-1; D not resolved. The CDR3 runs to 14 residues. Germline V gene lookup returns CDR1 SGHTA and CDR2 FQGTGA. V was trimmed by 5 bases and J by 10 bases, leaving 18 bases between them. Here the CDR3 reads CASSPGLPIAEQFF. For the CDR3, the DNA is TGTGCCAGCAGCCCCGGGCTGCCGATTGCAGAGCAGTTCTTC.